This TCR beta chain was retrieved from a study of human T cells and chemical hapten exposure (dated by TCRdb to 2020 to 2022). General notes on the study: For sensitization, 2% DPC in acetone was applied to a 2 cm by 2 cm area of upper inner arm skin. Some 29 alopecia patients gave blood for TCR sequencing at one to four time points (pre-sensitization, 2, 6 and 24 weeks). Patch tests used Finn chambers with 0.01% DPC on the upper back, scored after 6 days by International Contact Dermatitis Research Group standards. Throughout the study period of 20 to 25 weeks, patients also received therapeutic DPC doses to the scalp every week. The libraries were sequenced as a pool, and the TCR yield per sample differed mostly because of small variations in library volumes within the pool. Patient blood was sampled pre-sensitization (week 0) and at 2, 6 and about 24 weeks after DPC sensitization. Peripheral blood TCR repertoire changes were tracked in vivo in alopecia patients during primary and secondary sensitization to the hapten diphenylcyclopropenone (DPC). The mostly female patient cohort included alopecia areata with under or over 50% scalp involvement, alopecia totalis and alopecia universalis. The study at large found these results: Significantly more large CDR3 similarity clusters were formed by expanded TCRs than by pre-sensitization or healthy control sets, consistent with antigen-driven responses. A positive correlation was found between the number of PT1 expanded TCRs and patch test score, with significance reached at thresholds 8, 16 and 32 but not 4. No change with DPC sensitization was found in the number of TCRs above 1 in 1000 frequency, and no evidence of global repertoire structure alterations was found. Alopecia, a presumed autoimmune disease, was present in all patients, so the immune response of the patients might differ from that of healthy individuals. After repeated subsampling, the strength of the expansion versus patch-test correlation and the threshold at which it became significant changed.

Notes on this clonotype: The antigen this receptor binds is unknown. Base qualities are not at hand, and no much larger clone is one base apart.

Preparation of the library involved RACE. The sequencer listed for this sample is NextSeq 500. During library preparation, unique molecular identifiers were attached to individual cDNA molecules so that TCRs could be counted quantitatively and reproducibly. Both TCR alpha and TCR beta chains were sequenced from each blood RNA sample. In the source study's methods: Samples had a median of approximately 96,000 TCRs, with a range from 23,224 to 690,600. The Decombinator software suite was used to annotate V, J and CDR3 in the TCR reads. For the PS versus PT1 abundance plots, all samples were subsampled to the same number of TCRs (28,000). TCRs were defined as expanded if absent before sensitization and observed at least eight times at the 2-week time point. TCRdb trimmed the raw reads at Q25, called clones with MiXCR and kept productive beta chains. Each record represents a unique CDR3 protein, reported with the most common genes and DNA among its rows. TCRdb assigned the V and J calls; the authors' analysis was not used. The sample profile shows 130,000 or so distinct CDR3 sequences; roughly 12% of them were found once. Of the sample, roughly 2.3% falls within the top ten clones.

The label giving this sample's time point can be read as: patch test 3, about 24 weeks after DPC sensitization. The sample's treatment or condition, from its label and the paper: therapeutic diphenylcyclopropenone sensitization with weekly scalp DPC. Blood at each patch-test visit was drawn before the patch test was applied. To be eligible, patients had to be aged 18 to 70, diagnosed with alopecia and judged suitable for DPC therapy, while pregnant patients were excluded. Total RNA was extracted from unfractionated whole blood collected in Tempus Blood RNA tubes. V is reduced by 0 bases and J by 0 bases, leaving a spacing of 9 bases between them. Measured from the cysteine to the phenylalanine, the CDR3 is 16 residues long. Just the 48-base CDR3 DNA is kept, in frame starting at base 1.

The TCR was taken from a woman aged 50 to 60 with alopecia areata. Some clones in this sample may be carry-over from other donors' samples. The V gene is TRBV12-3 or TRBV12-4 and the J gene is TRBJ1-5; too little of a D gene remains to name it. The sample consisted of whole blood, taken in connection with sensitization to the hapten diphenylcyclopropenone (DPC). The CDR3 region has the sequence CASSLAPGNSNQPQHF. In nucleotide form, the sequence is TGTGCCAGCAGTTTAGCCCCCGGTAATAGCAATCAGCCCCAGCATTTT.